Included here is one TCR beta chain sequence, with context. The antigen remains undetermined. The sample originates from a study of brain T cells in children with intractable seizures. Study observations and caveats: Clones missing pre-surgery may reflect undersampling of that blood sample.

The sequenced cases were selected for having the highest brain T cell transcript signatures. At least one anti-epileptic drug was given before surgery. The CDR3 is 15 amino acids. The germline CDR1 and CDR2 sequences are SGHRS and YFSETQ. Losses at the gene ends were 0 bases for V and 6 bases for J; bases not matched to a gene: 8. Assay used: immunoSEQ multiplex PCR; TCRdb lists only in-frame clones, some missing. The table shows 100,000 to 120,000 clones, with approximately 94% occurring only once. The source was peripheral blood, collected at surgery. The source is a boy younger than two with hemimegalencephaly and intractable seizures. V is TRBV5-1 and J is TRBJ2-7, with 8 bases lining up with TRBD1. In DNA, the CDR3 is TGCGCCAGCAGCTTGGCCGGGACAGGCCCCCGCGAGCAGTACTTC. Protein product: CASSLAGTGPREQYF.